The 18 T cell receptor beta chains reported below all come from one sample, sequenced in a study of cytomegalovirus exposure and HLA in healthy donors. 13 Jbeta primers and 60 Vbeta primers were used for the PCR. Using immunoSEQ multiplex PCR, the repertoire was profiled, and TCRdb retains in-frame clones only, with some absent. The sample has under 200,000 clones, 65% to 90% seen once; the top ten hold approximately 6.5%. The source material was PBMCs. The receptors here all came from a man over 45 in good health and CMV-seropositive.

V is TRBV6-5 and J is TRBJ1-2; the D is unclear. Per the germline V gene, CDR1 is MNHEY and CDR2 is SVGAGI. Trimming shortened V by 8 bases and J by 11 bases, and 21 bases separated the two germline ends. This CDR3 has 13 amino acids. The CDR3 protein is CASVPFGRSVYTF. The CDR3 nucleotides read TGTGCCAGCGTGCCGTTCGGGAGGTCCGTTTACACCTTC.

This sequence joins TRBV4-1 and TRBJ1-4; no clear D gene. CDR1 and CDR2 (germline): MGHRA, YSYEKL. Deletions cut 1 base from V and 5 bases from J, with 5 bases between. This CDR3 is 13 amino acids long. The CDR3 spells CASSQGLNEKLFF. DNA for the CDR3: TGCGCCAGCAGCCAAGGACTCAATGAAAAACTGTTTTTT.

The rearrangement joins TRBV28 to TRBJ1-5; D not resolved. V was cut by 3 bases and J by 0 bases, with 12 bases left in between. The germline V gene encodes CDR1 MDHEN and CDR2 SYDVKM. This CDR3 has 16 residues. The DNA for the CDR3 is TGTGCCAGCAGTTTCCGCAGTCACTATAGCAATCAGCCCCAGCATTTT. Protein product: CASSFRSHYSNQPQHF.

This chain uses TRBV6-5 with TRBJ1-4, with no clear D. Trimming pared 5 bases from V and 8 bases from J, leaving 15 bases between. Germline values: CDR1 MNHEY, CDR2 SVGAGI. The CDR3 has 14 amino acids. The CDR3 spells CASSPTHGGEKLFF. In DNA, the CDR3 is TGTGCCAGCAGTCCGACCCACGGAGGGGAAAAACTGTTTTTT.

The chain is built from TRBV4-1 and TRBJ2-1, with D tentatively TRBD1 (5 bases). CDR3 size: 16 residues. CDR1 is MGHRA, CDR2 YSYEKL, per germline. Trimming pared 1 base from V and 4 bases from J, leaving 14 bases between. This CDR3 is CASSQAGFDRYNEQFF. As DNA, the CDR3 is TGCGCCAGCAGCCAAGCGGGCTTCGACAGATACAATGAGCAGTTCTTC.

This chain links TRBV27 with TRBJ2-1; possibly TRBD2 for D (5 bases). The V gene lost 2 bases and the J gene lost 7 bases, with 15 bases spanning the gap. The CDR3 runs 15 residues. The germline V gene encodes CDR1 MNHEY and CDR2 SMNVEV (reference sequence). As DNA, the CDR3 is TGTGCCAGCAGTTTAAGTTGGTTAAGCGGAAATGAGCAGTTCTTC. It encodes CASSLSWLSGNEQFF.

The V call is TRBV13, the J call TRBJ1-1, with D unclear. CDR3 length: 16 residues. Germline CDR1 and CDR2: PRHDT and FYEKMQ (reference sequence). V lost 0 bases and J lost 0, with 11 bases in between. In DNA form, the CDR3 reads TGTGCCAGCAGCTTAGGCGCAGGAAACATGAACACTGAAGCTTTCTTT. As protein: CASSLGAGNMNTEAFF.

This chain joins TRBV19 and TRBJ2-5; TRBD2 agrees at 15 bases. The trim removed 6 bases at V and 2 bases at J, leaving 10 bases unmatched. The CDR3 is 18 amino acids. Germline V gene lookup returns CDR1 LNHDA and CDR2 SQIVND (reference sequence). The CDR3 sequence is CASRRAWTSGGGQETQYF. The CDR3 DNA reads TGTGCCAGTAGGAGAGCTTGGACTAGCGGGGGGGGTCAAGAGACCCAGTACTTC.

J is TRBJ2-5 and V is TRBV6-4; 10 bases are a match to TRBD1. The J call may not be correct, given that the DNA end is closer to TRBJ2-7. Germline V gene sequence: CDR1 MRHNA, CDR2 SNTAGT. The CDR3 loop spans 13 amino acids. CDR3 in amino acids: CAILGQGKYEQYF. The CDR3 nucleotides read TGTGCCATTCTGGGACAGGGGAAGTACGAGCAGTACTTC.

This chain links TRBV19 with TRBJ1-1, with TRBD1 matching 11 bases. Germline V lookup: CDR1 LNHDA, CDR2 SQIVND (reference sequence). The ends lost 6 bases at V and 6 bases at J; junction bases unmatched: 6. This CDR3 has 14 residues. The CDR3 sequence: CASRRDRGKAEAFF. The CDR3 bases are TGTGCCAGTAGGCGGGACAGGGGGAAGGCTGAAGCTTTCTTT.

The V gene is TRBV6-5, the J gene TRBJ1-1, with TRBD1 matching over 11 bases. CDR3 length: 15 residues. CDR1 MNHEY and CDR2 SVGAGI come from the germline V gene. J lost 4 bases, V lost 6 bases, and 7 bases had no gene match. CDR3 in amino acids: CASRRDRGTGTEAFF. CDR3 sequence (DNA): TGTGCCAGCAGGCGGGACAGGGGGACGGGCACTGAAGCTTTCTTT.

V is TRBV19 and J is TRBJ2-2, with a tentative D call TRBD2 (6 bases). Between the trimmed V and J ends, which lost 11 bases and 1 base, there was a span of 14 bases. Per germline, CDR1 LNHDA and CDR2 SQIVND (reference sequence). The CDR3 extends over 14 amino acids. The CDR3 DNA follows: TGTGCCTCCAGGCAGGGACTGAACACCGGGGAGCTGTTTTTT. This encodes CASRQGLNTGELFF.

Written as DNA, the CDR3 is TGTGCCAGCAGCTTGGCTACAGACCGTTTCTATAATTCACCCCTCCACTTT. This translates into CASSLATDRFYNSPLHF. The rearrangement links TRBV5-6 to TRBJ1-6, with D uncertain. CDR3 size: 17 residues. Germline CDR1 is SGHDT and CDR2 is YYEEEE. Between the trimmed V and J ends, which lost 0 bases and 3 bases, there was a span of 13 bases.

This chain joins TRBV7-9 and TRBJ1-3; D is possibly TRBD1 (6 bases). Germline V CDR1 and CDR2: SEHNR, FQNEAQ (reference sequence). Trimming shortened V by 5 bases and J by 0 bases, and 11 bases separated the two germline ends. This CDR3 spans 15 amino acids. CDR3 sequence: CASSPRGNSGNTIYF. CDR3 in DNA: TGTGCCAGCAGCCCCAGGGGCAACTCTGGAAACACCATATATTTT.

DNA for the CDR3: TGTGCCATCAGCGGGACAGCCACAGATACGCAGTATTTT. Protein sequence: CAISGTATDTQYF. The chain carries TRBV10-3 and TRBJ2-3; 7 nucleotides line up with TRBD1. CDR1 and CDR2 from the germline V gene are ENHRY and SYGVKD. The CDR3 runs to 13 residues. With 6 bases clipped from V and 2 bases from J, the junction kept 2 bases outside the gene matches.

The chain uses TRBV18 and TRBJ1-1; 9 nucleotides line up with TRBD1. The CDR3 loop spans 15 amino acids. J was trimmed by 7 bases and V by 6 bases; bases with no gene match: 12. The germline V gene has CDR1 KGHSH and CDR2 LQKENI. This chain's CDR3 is CASSPGTGNAIEAFF. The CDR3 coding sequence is TGTGCCAGCTCCCCCGGGACAGGGAACGCAATTGAAGCTTTCTTT.

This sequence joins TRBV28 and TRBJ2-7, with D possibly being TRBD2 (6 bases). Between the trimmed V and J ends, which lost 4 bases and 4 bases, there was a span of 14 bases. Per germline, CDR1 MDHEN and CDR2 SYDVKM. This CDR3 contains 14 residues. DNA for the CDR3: TGTGCCAGCAGTTCGGGGATAGCGGCTTACGAGCAGTACGTC. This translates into CASSSGIAAYEQYV.

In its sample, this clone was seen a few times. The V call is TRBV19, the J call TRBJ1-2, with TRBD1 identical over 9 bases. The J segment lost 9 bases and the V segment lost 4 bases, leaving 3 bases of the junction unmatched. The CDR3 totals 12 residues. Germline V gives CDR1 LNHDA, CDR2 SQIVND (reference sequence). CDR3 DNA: TGTGCCAGTAGTAGGGACAGGGTGAGCTACACCTTC. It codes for CASSRDRVSYTF.